This TCR beta chain was retrieved from a study of blood T cells in healthy people across ages (dated by TCRdb to between 2014 and 2017). The study in broad terms: In model experiments, template switching captured roughly one uniquely barcoded TCR beta cDNA molecule for every two T cells. For two donors (one aged 18 to 29 and one aged 80 or older), the study analyzed two additional independent replicas of 1 million unique cDNA reads from the same blood draw. The donors were divided into four age groups: young (average approximately 16 years), middle-aged (about 41), aged (approximately 62) and long-lived (about 80). To avoid experimental bias, donors of different ages were spread randomly across the sequencing lanes. The study measured age-related changes in TCR beta repertoire diversity using deep sequencing normalized with unique cDNA molecular identifiers.

Library construction relied on 5' RACE. Sequencing used an Illumina HiSeq 2500. A second 7 to 11 cycle PCR used a sample-barcoded 5' primer and a J-beta primer mix. A unique molecular identifier was introduced onto each TCR beta cDNA molecule by a template-switch 5' adaptor carrying 12 random nucleotides. Each sample yielded at least 2.5 million CDR3-containing paired-end reads. First-strand cDNA synthesis was performed from all RNA using the Mint cDNA synthesis kit, with priming by a TRBC-specific oligonucleotide. After uracil-DNA glycosylase treatment, a first 18-cycle PCR used universal primers M1SS and BC2_uni_R on all cDNA. As for the original processing: Normalization of each sample was performed by random selection of 1 million high-quality reads, each carrying a distinct molecular identifier. Reads with shared molecular identifiers were discarded instead of being binned into consensus sequences. MiTCR, run with a Q25 quality threshold and the strictest error-elimination algorithm, handled CDR3 identification, clonotype clustering and error correction. A nonparametric unseen species model with Euler transformation was used to estimate lower-bound total TCR beta diversity. TCRdb reanalyzed the raw reads on its own, using fastp at Q25 for trimming and MiXCR for clone calling, and kept in-frame beta chains. Rows with one shared CDR3 protein collapse into an entry with the most common genes and DNA. For this entry, the V and J calls and clone size follow TCRdb and not the study's own pipeline. The sample table holds around 1.5 million distinct CDR3 sequences, of which about 31% were seen once. The ten largest clones represent roughly 10% of the sample.

Donors were 39 systemically healthy Caucasian individuals from Russia aged roughly 6 to 90 years. Each donor gave about 10 milliliters of peripheral blood, drawn into EDTA-treated Vacutainer tubes. Ficoll-Paque density-gradient centrifugation was used to isolate PBMCs, with at least 6.5 million per sample. Trizol reagent was used to extract total RNA from PBMCs, with at least 6 micrograms per sample. For every donor, flow cytometry on a PBMC aliquot measured the percentage of naive CD45RAhigh/CD27high T cells. Via the germline V gene, CDR1 is MNHNS and CDR2 SASEGT. Between the V and J ends, shortened by 8 bases and 5 bases respectively, the junction contains 15 bases. Its CDR3 holds 13 amino acids, cysteine through phenylalanine. Solely the CDR3 DNA is kept, with 39 bases framed from the first base. Results the study describes overall, beyond this receptor: Because donor CMV infection status was unknown, age-related changes in expanded clonotypes were potentially confounded. Conclusive comparison of naive and antigen-experienced compartments was prevented by the profiling of bulk unsorted PBMCs. As age increased, observed TCR beta diversity per million T cells dropped in a roughly linear way, and a significant reduction was already evident by age about 40. Total diversity estimates from one million sequenced T cells were considered lower bounds and underestimates. A strong correlation was found between observed TCR beta diversity and the percentage of naive T cells measured by flow cytometry. Compared with the aged group, the long-lived group had more naive CD4+ T cells, fewer expanded clones and increased TCR diversity, suggesting age selection.

In the case of this clonotype: It has no known antigen specificity. The record has no base qualities; no much larger clone is one base away.

Specimen: blood. The V gene is TRBV6-1 and the J gene is TRBJ1-1; TRBD1 is possibly the D segment (6 matching bases). The TCR was taken from a woman aged 25 to 39 in good health. Here the CDR3 is given as CASHRTARTEAFF. The nucleotide sequence is TGTGCCAGCCATAGGACAGCTAGAACTGAAGCTTTCTTT.